This is a list of T cell receptor beta chains from one sample in a study of shared clonotypes between healthy human individuals. Measured with immunoSEQ multiplex PCR; TCRdb has only the in-frame clones, and not every one. The sample has about 1,500,000 clones; approximately 96% are singletons. Sequenced material: naive CD4+ T cells sorted from blood. Receptors were obtained from a man younger than 45 in good health. The CDR3 runs from the conserved cysteine through the conserved F or W. Each record gives: J gene, clone size, D gene, V gene, CDR3 DNA, CDR3 protein. The D gene is left open where the match is weak. For some rows the clone size is stated as once, few or many, or as a class when expanded; others skip it.

>TRBJ2-5|NA|NA|TRBV5-1
TGCGCCAGCAGCCCGCGGACCACTGGGGGCGAGACCCAGTACTTC
CASSPRTTGGETQYF
>TRBJ1-5|NA|TRBD1|TRBV4-3
TGCGCCAGCAGCCAACGACAGGGTGTTCAGCCCCAGCATTTT
CASSQRQGVQPQHF
>TRBJ2-1|once|TRBD1|TRBV2
TGTGCCAGCAGTGGACAGGGGTATGAGCAGTTCTTC
CASSGQGYEQFF
>TRBJ2-7|NA|NA|TRBV28
TGTGCCAGCAAAGCCCAGATCGATTCCTACGAGCAGTACTTC
CASKAQIDSYEQYF
>TRBJ2-3|NA|TRBD2|TRBV7-3
TGTGCCAGCAGCCCCGGACTAGCGGGAGGTGCAGATACGCAGTATTTT
CASSPGLAGGADTQYF
>TRBJ2-7|NA|NA|TRBV6-6
TGTGCCAGCAGCCCATCTCCCCGACAGAGGTCCTACGAGCAGTACTTC
CASSPSPRQRSYEQYF
>TRBJ1-2|NA|NA|TRBV29-1
TGCAGCGTGCAGGGTGGAGGGAACTATGGCTACACCTTC
CSVQGGGNYGYTF
>TRBJ2-3|NA|TRBD2|TRBV28
TGTGCCAGCAGTCCCGGACTAGCGGGCAGCACAGATACGCAGTATTTT
CASSPGLAGSTDTQYF
>TRBJ2-1|NA|NA|TRBV15
TGTGCCACCAGCAGAGACCAAGGACAGCCGGAGTTCTTC
CATSRDQGQPEFF
>TRBJ2-7|NA|NA|TRBV15
TGTGCCACCAGCAGAGTGGGCATATGGGAGCAGTACTTC
CATSRVGIWEQYF
>TRBJ1-2|once|NA|TRBV6-5
TGTGCCAGCAACCGACTGACTCGCTACACCTTC
CASNRLTRYTF
>TRBJ1-4|NA|TRBD1|TRBV6-5
TGTGCCAGCAGCCGACAACAGGGGGGGTACGAAAAACTGTTTTTT
CASSRQQGGYEKLFF
>TRBJ1-3|NA|NA|TRBV4-1
TGCGCCAGCAGCCAACCGGGTAGATTTTCTGGAAACACCATATATTTT
CASSQPGRFSGNTIYF
>TRBJ1-1|NA|NA|TRBV29-1
TGCAGCGTTGTAGGACGACTCACCCCTGAAGCTTTCTTT
CSVVGRLTPEAFF
>TRBJ2-2|once|TRBD2|TRBV15
TGTGCCACCAGCAGAGACGCTAGCGGGCGCAACACCGGGGAGCTGTTTTTT
CATSRDASGRNTGELFF